Included here is one T cell receptor (beta chain) sequence, with context. The sample originates from a study of blood T cell repertoires in COVID-19. The CDR3 runs to 15 residues. Trimming removed 4 bases from V and 2 bases from J, with 14 bases in between. Looked up from germline, CDR1 is KGHSH and CDR2 is LQKENI. Repertoires were generated with immunoSEQ multiplex PCR, while TCRdb's copy carries only in-frame clones and drops some. The sample contains about 160,000 clones, 87% of which appear only once. This receptor was taken from a woman aged 50 to 65 who had recovered from COVID-19. Sequencing input: PBMCs or T cells enriched from blood (not recorded which). The gene calls are TRBV18 and TRBJ1-2; D is possibly TRBD1 (5 bases). The CDR3 DNA is TGTGCCAGCTCACGGGGGAGGGAAAACAACTATGGCTACACCTTC. The encoded protein is CASSRGRENNYGYTF.